The sample holds a few counts of the clone carrying this T cell receptor (beta chain). Its antigen is undetermined. Trimming cost V 1 base and J 6 bases; bases outside gene matches: 3. Germline V CDR1 and CDR2: DFQATT, SNEGSKA (reference sequence). CDR3 length equals 14 residues. This sample stems from a study of CD8+CD57+ T cells in acquired aplastic anemia. On the study more broadly: Average DNA yield from sorted CD4+ and CD8+ cells was around 3.2 ug.

Study findings and constraints: A set of 25 to 35 CD8+ CDR3 sequences was shared between patients and controls, and these sequences appeared highly expressed in patients. Between patients and controls, CD8+ Simpson's diversity did not vary significantly.

The template used for profiling TCR beta VDJ and CDR3 was genomic DNA. TCRdb re-analysed the reads in MiXCR, keeping a single row per CDR3 protein. The sample contains a few hundred thousand distinct CDR3 sequences, 34% of which appear only once. The V call is TRBV20-1, the J call TRBJ2-1; 10 bases line up with TRBD2. The TCR sequence derives from a human donor in good health, serving as a control. Sequenced input: sorted CD4+, CD8+, or CD8+CD57+ T cells (not recorded which) from PBMCs. DNA of the CDR3: TGCAGTGCTAGAGGGCTAGCGGGAGTCAATGAGCAGTTCTTC. Translating gives CSARGLAGVNEQFF.